One sample yielded the 22 T cell receptor beta chains listed below, sequenced in a study of shared clonotypes between healthy human individuals. Measured with immunoSEQ multiplex PCR; TCRdb has only the in-frame clones, and not every one. The sample has about 1.9 million clones; 93% are singletons. CD45RO-negative cells were positively selected for CCR7, leaving out terminally differentiated effector memory CD45RA+ cells. Sequenced material: naive CD8+ T cells from PBMCs. The receptors here all came from a man younger than 30 in good health. Some clones in this sample may be carry-over from other donors' samples.

The chain recombines TRBV9 with TRBJ2-7; TRBD2 is a possible D gene (5 bases). The CDR3 runs to 15 residues. V shed 0 bases and J shed 1 base, with 11 bases lying between them. Germline CDR1 and CDR2: SGDLS and YYNGEE. Here the CDR3 reads CASSVGLPTSYEQYF. The CDR3 nucleotides are TGTGCCAGCAGCGTAGGACTACCCACTTCCTACGAGCAGTACTTC.

The gene calls are TRBV18 and TRBJ2-2, with TRBD1 matching over 9 bases. The junction had 2 bases not matched to a gene; V was cut back by 2 bases and J by 4 bases. CDR3 length: 15 amino acids. Germline V lookup: CDR1 KGHSH, CDR2 LQKENI. This CDR3 reads CASSPTGGGTGELFF. In DNA form, the CDR3 reads TGTGCCAGCTCACCAACAGGGGGCGGCACCGGGGAGCTGTTTTTT.

The rearrangement uses TRBV14 and TRBJ2-3; D ambiguous. Germline-derived CDR1 and CDR2 are SGHDN and FVKESK. V was pared by 0 bases and J by 2 bases, with 12 bases between. CDR3 size: 16 residues. CDR3 region: CASSQEGLFYTDTQYF. The CDR3 DNA reads TGTGCCAGCAGCCAAGAGGGCCTATTCTACACAGATACGCAGTATTTT.

The V call is TRBV6-1, the J call TRBJ2-7, with 7 bases lining up with TRBD1. V was clipped by 6 bases and J by 5 bases; unmatched bases: 7. Germline V lookup: CDR1 MNHNS, CDR2 SASEGT. This CDR3 is 13 amino acids long. DNA of the CDR3: TGTGCCAGCAGGAACAGGGGAAATCACGAGCAGTACTTC. Its translation: CASRNRGNHEQYF.

V is TRBV4-1 and J is TRBJ2-7; no definite D call. The CDR3 is 17 amino acids. Trimming shortened V by 0 bases and J by 2 bases, and 17 bases separated the two germline ends. Germline V CDR1 and CDR2: MGHRA, YSYEKL. CDR3 coding DNA: TGCGCCAGCAGCCAAGATTGGGAAGGACCGTCAACCTACGAGCAGTACTTC. Its translation: CASSQDWEGPSTYEQYF.

The J gene is TRBJ2-7, the V gene TRBV19; the match to TRBD1 covers 12 bases. J gave up 4 bases and V 5 bases, and 6 bases lay outside the gene matches. Germline CDR1 reads LNHDA; CDR2 reads SQIVND (reference sequence). CDR3 length equals 15 residues. The CDR3 region is CASSRRGQGAYEQYF. CDR3 nucleotide sequence: TGTGCCAGTAGTCGGAGGGGACAGGGGGCTTACGAGCAGTACTTC. The complete variable domain, with remaining parts taken from reference TRBV19 and TRBJ2-7, reads DGGITQSPKYLFRKEGQNVTLSCEQNLNHDAMYWYRQDPGQGLRLIYYSQIVNDFQKGDIAEGYSVSREKKESFPLTVTSAQKNPTAFYLCASSRRGQGAYEQYFGPGTRLTVT.

J is TRBJ2-7 and V is TRBV5-4; 11 positions agree with TRBD1. The germline CDR1 and CDR2 sequences are SGHNT and YYREEE (reference sequence). CDR3 length: 13 amino acids. After removal of 2 bases from V and 6 bases from J, the junction contained 1 base not matched to a gene. The CDR3, as DNA: TGTGCCAGCAGCTTAGGGACAGGGGGCGAGCAGTACTTC. Its protein is CASSLGTGGEQYF.

This clone was recorded only once. CDR3 sequence: CASRTTTGSGELFF. In DNA, the CDR3 is TGTGCCAGCAGAACGACGACAGGGTCCGGGGAGCTGTTTTTT. The chain recombines TRBV6-1 with TRBJ2-2; 7 positions match TRBD1. J lost 6 bases, V lost 6 bases, and 7 bases had no gene match. The CDR3 has 14 residues. Germline loops: CDR1 MNHNS, CDR2 SASEGT.

The chain has TRBV7-9 and TRBJ1-2, with a tentative D call TRBD1 (5 bases). This CDR3 has 15 residues. Trimming stripped 1 base from V and 8 bases from J, with 17 bases between. Germline loops: CDR1 SEHNR, CDR2 FQNEAQ (reference sequence). In DNA, the CDR3 is TGTGCCAGCAGCTTAGATCGACAGCCATTTAGGGGCTACACCTTC. It translates to CASSLDRQPFRGYTF. The whole variable domain, remainder taken from reference TRBV7-9 and TRBJ1-2, is DTGVSQNPRHKITKRGQNVTFRCDPISEHNRLYWYRQTLGQGPEFLTYFQNEAQLEKSRLLSDRFSAERPKGSFSTLEIQRTEQGDSAMYLCASSLDRQPFRGYTFGSGTRLTVV.

V is TRBV7-8 and J is TRBJ2-2; 8 positions match TRBD2. Germline CDR1 SGHVS, CDR2 FQNEAQ. Germline trimming cut 0 bases from V and 6 bases from J; bases unmatched to any gene: 9. The CDR3 spans 17 residues. Here the CDR3 reads CASSLAWRVAGSGELFF. The CDR3 DNA reads as TGTGCCAGCAGCTTAGCCTGGAGAGTAGCGGGGTCCGGGGAGCTGTTTTTT.

The chain has TRBV27 and TRBJ2-7, with 7 bases aligning to TRBD2. The CDR3 length is 15 residues. Germline V gene lookup returns CDR1 MNHEY and CDR2 SMNVEV (reference sequence). V lost 5 bases, J lost 0 bases, and 7 bases stayed unmatched. CDR3 amino acids: CASSESGVGSYEQYF. DNA for the CDR3: TGTGCCAGCAGTGAAAGCGGGGTGGGCTCCTACGAGCAGTACTTC.

The chain is built from TRBV5-8 and TRBJ2-7, with D maybe TRBD2 (6 bases). The CDR3 consists of 15 residues. Looked up from germline, CDR1 is SGHTS and CDR2 is YDEGEE. V was cut by 3 bases and J by 5 bases, with 18 bases left in between. This chain's CDR3 is CASSWKRASPHEQYF. The CDR3 nucleotides read TGTGCCAGCAGCTGGAAGCGGGCTAGCCCCCACGAGCAGTACTTC.

For this clone: The same CDR3 is also encoded by other DNA sequences in this sample. The chain recombines TRBV27 with TRBJ1-1; D gene unclear. Deletions cut 1 base from V and 0 bases from J, with 6 bases between. Germline CDR1 is MNHEY and CDR2 is SMNVEV (reference sequence). The CDR3 runs 14 residues. For the CDR3, the DNA is TGTGCCAGCAGTTTATTTGGGGTGAACACTGAAGCTTTCTTT. Protein: CASSLFGVNTEAFF.

The chain combines TRBV4-1 with TRBJ2-7; D is undetermined. Germline V CDR1 and CDR2: MGHRA, YSYEKL. V lost 4 bases and J lost 1, with 11 bases in between. CDR3 length: 14 residues. The CDR3 DNA follows: TGCGCCAGCAGCCTTGTGCAGGCTTCCTACGAGCAGTACTTC. Protein product: CASSLVQASYEQYF.

This chain connects TRBV5-4 to TRBJ2-3; 13 nucleotides agree with TRBD2. Germline lookup yields CDR1 SGHNT and CDR2 YYREEE (reference sequence). The CDR3 loop spans 18 amino acids. V dropped 6 bases and J dropped 3; count of bases not matched to a gene: 13. CDR3 DNA: TGTGCCAGCACGCGATCCGGGACTAGCGGGGAGGGTACAGATACGCAGTATTTT. Its protein is CASTRSGTSGEGTDTQYF.

On this clone: Distinct nucleotide sequences in the sample also encode this CDR3. The chain joins TRBV9 to TRBJ2-2; no clear D gene. Germline-derived CDR1 and CDR2 are SGDLS and YYNGEE. The CDR3 totals 13 residues. V lost 0 bases, J lost 6 bases, and 6 bases lay in between. DNA for the CDR3: TGTGCCAGCAGCGTAGGAGGTGCCGGGGAGCTGTTTTTT. Its protein is CASSVGGAGELFF.

The chain is built from TRBV27 and TRBJ2-1; D gene ambiguous. Trimming cost V 7 bases and J 2 bases, with 9 bases left between them. Germline CDR1 reads MNHEY; CDR2 reads SMNVEV (reference sequence). The CDR3 consists of 13 residues. The DNA for the CDR3 is TGTGCCAGCATGGGGATCCCCTACAATGAGCAGTTCTTC. Translated: CASMGIPYNEQFF.

This chain uses TRBV29-1 with TRBJ1-2; TRBD1 agrees at 7 bases. CDR3 length: 14 residues. Germline lookup yields CDR1 SQVTM and CDR2 ANQGSEA. V lost 0 bases to trimming and J lost 5 bases; unmatched junction nucleotides: 6. CDR3 loop: CSVEDNDRVYGYTF. CDR3 DNA: TGCAGCGTTGAAGACAATGACAGGGTATATGGCTACACCTTC.

As to this clone: Other DNA sequences in the sample encode the same CDR3. This rearrangement joins TRBV18 to TRBJ2-7; D perhaps matches TRBD2 (6 bases). Per germline, CDR1 KGHSH and CDR2 LQKENI. The V end was cut by 3 bases, the J end by 0 bases, with 9 bases between. The CDR3 loop spans 14 amino acids. In DNA, the CDR3 is TGTGCCAGCTCACCCACGGGAGACTCCTACGAGCAGTACTTC. This gives the protein CASSPTGDSYEQYF.

V and J are TRBV27 and TRBJ1-1, with 7 bases fitting TRBD1. This CDR3 is built from 16 residues. The J segment lost 2 bases and the V segment lost 0 bases, leaving 6 bases of the junction unmatched. CDR1 and CDR2 from the germline V gene are MNHEY and SMNVEV (reference sequence). CDR3 residues: CASSLSGQGVNTEAFF. CDR3 nucleotides: TGTGCCAGCAGTTTATCTGGCCAGGGGGTAAACACTGAAGCTTTCTTT.

This clone was seen only once. Other DNA sequences in the same sample also yield this CDR3. The V call is TRBV9, the J call TRBJ2-7; D is perhaps TRBD1 (6 bases). This CDR3 is built from 14 residues. The V end was cut by 3 bases, the J end by 1 base, with 11 bases between. Germline-derived CDR1 and CDR2 are SGDLS and YYNGEE. The CDR3 is CASSGLTGSYEQYF. CDR3 nucleotides: TGTGCCAGCAGCGGATTGACAGGTTCCTACGAGCAGTACTTC.

The V call is TRBV4-3, the J call TRBJ2-1; D assignment may be TRBD1 or TRBD2 (5 bases each). Germline CDR1 reads LGHNA; CDR2 reads YSLEER. The CDR3 covers 17 residues. Deletions cut 0 bases from V and 5 bases from J, with 17 bases between. CDR3 DNA: TGCGCCAGCAGCCAAGATCTTGCGGTCGAGGGGCACAATGAGCAGTTCTTC. Protein: CASSQDLAVEGHNEQFF.